The T cell receptor (beta chain) described here comes from a study of control samples from healthy donors and cancer patients. This table comes from immunoSEQ multiplex PCR, and its TCRdb copy is limited to in-frame clones, with some not included. The sample shows around 120,000 clones, 85% to 95% of them seen only once. The germline CDR1 and CDR2 sequences are MNHNS and SASEGT. The V and J ends lost 3 bases and 2 bases, in that order; junction bases with no gene match: 2. The CDR3 runs to 15 residues. The rearrangement links TRBV6-1 to TRBJ2-5; 11 positions match TRBD1. The clonotype comes from a man aged 45-65 years with head and neck cancer. The sequenced sample consisted of PBMCs. DNA for the CDR3: TGTGCCAGCAGTGAGGACAGGGGGCAACAAGAGACCCAGTACTTC. This gives the protein CASSEDRGQQETQYF.